This TCR beta chain appears in the sequencing data of a study of blood T cell repertoires in COVID-19 (dated by TCRdb to about 2020). Study-level background: Samples from collaborators originated in the United States, Italy and Spain and spanned both the acute and convalescent phases of COVID-19. The material from the prospective study consisted of cDNA or gDNA derived from T cells, B-cell-depleted T cells, or PBMCs. Subjects who had been exposed to COVID-19, were actively infected with it, or had recovered from it provided the deeply sampled blood TCRbeta repertoires that made up the dataset. The repertoires were released in a freely available public database meant as a resource for research on the immune response to SARS-CoV-2. The samples were drawn from the first 160 participants of the ongoing ImmuneRACE study and from under 1,500 subjects provided by 6 global collaborators. A de-identified subject ID, COVID-19 status, age in years and sex were almost always included in the sample metadata. Where HLA class I and class II types were available, the types were taken from metadata supplied by the sample provider, not from assay-based typing. The full study reports these points: How much clinical and demographic metadata was included differed by source and by participant, and the metadata was provided uncurated.

Collaborating institutions collected whole blood in K2EDTA tubes following their own protocols. Collaborator samples were shipped for TCRbeta analysis as frozen whole blood, isolated PBMCs, or DNA extracted from either sample type. The immunoSEQ Assay, a bias-controlled multiplex PCR, was used to amplify TCRbeta CDR3 regions from genomic DNA. Regarding the original processing steps: Nucleated cell counts per sample were estimated from amplification of reference gene primers within the assay. To quantify the absolute abundance of each unique TCRbeta CDR3 rearrangement, sequence reads were collapsed and filtered. For each sample, productive Simpson clonality was calculated by taking the square root of Simpson's diversity index across productive rearrangements. TCRdb's version of the immuneACCESS table is confined to in-frame rearrangements and falls short of the full clone set. An unresolved V gene accounts for under half of the shortfall where checked; the remainder is of unknown origin. The DNA was the basis for D and trimming; V, J and clone size are from that table. Counted in this sample were 250,000 to 300,000 clones; approximately 85% of them appeared once. Of the sample, approximately 9.9% is held by the ten largest clones.

About this clone itself: The clone's antigen remains unknown. Base qualities are not recorded, but no much larger clone differs from it by a single base.

The sample taken for sequencing was peripheral blood. The sequence came from a woman between 65 and 79 years old with acute or convalescent COVID-19.

The DNA reads TGTGCCAGCAGCCAAGGAACAGGTCACACTGAAGCTTTCTTT. It is translated as CASSQGTGHTEAFF. The V gene is TRBV7-9 and the J gene is TRBJ1-1; matching of 5 bases hints at TRBD1 as the D gene. For CDR1 and CDR2, the germline V gene (reference sequence) lists SEHNR and FQNEAQ. The CDR3 measures 14 amino acids from cysteine to phenylalanine. Only the CDR3 DNA is retained, 42 bases long and in frame from the first base. Trimming costs V 5 bases and J 3 bases, and their ends lie 13 bases apart.